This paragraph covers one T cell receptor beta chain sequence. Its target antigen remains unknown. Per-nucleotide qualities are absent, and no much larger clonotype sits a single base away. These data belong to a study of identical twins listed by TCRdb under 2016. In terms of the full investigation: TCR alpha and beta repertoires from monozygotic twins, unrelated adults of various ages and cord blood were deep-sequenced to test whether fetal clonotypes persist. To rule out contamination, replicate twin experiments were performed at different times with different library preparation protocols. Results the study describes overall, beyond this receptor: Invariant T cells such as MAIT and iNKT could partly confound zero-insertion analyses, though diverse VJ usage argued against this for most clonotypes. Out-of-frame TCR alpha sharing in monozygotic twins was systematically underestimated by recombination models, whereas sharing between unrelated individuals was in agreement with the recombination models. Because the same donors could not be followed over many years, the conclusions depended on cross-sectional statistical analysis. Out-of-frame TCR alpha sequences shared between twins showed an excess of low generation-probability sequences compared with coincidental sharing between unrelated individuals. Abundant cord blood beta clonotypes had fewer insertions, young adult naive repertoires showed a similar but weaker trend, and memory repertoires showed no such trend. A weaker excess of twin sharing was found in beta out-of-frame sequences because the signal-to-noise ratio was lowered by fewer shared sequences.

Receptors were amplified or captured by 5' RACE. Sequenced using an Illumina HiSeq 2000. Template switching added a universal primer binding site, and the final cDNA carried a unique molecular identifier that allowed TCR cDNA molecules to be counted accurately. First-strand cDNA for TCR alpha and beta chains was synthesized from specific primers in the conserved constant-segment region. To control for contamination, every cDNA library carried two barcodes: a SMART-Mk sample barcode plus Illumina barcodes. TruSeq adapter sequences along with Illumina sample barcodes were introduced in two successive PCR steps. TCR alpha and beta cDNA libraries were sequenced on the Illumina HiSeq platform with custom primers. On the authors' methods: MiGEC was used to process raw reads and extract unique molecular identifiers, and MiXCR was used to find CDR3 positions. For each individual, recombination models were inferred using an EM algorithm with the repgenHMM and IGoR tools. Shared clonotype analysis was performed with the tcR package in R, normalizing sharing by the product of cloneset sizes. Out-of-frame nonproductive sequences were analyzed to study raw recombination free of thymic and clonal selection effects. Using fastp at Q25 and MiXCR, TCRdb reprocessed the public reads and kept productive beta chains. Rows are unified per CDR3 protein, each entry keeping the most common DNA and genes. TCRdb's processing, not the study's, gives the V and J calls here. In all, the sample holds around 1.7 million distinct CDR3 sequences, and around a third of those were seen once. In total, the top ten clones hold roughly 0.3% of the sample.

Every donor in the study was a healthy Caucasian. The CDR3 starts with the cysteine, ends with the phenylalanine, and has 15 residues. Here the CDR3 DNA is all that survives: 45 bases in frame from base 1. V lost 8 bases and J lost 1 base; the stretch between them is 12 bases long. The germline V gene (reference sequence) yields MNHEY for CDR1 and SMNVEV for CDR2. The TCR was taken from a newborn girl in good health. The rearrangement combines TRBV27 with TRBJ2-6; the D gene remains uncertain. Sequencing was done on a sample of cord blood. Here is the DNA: TGTGCCAGCGGAAAAATCTTATCTGGGGCCAACGTCCTGACTTTC. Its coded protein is CASGKILSGANVLTF.